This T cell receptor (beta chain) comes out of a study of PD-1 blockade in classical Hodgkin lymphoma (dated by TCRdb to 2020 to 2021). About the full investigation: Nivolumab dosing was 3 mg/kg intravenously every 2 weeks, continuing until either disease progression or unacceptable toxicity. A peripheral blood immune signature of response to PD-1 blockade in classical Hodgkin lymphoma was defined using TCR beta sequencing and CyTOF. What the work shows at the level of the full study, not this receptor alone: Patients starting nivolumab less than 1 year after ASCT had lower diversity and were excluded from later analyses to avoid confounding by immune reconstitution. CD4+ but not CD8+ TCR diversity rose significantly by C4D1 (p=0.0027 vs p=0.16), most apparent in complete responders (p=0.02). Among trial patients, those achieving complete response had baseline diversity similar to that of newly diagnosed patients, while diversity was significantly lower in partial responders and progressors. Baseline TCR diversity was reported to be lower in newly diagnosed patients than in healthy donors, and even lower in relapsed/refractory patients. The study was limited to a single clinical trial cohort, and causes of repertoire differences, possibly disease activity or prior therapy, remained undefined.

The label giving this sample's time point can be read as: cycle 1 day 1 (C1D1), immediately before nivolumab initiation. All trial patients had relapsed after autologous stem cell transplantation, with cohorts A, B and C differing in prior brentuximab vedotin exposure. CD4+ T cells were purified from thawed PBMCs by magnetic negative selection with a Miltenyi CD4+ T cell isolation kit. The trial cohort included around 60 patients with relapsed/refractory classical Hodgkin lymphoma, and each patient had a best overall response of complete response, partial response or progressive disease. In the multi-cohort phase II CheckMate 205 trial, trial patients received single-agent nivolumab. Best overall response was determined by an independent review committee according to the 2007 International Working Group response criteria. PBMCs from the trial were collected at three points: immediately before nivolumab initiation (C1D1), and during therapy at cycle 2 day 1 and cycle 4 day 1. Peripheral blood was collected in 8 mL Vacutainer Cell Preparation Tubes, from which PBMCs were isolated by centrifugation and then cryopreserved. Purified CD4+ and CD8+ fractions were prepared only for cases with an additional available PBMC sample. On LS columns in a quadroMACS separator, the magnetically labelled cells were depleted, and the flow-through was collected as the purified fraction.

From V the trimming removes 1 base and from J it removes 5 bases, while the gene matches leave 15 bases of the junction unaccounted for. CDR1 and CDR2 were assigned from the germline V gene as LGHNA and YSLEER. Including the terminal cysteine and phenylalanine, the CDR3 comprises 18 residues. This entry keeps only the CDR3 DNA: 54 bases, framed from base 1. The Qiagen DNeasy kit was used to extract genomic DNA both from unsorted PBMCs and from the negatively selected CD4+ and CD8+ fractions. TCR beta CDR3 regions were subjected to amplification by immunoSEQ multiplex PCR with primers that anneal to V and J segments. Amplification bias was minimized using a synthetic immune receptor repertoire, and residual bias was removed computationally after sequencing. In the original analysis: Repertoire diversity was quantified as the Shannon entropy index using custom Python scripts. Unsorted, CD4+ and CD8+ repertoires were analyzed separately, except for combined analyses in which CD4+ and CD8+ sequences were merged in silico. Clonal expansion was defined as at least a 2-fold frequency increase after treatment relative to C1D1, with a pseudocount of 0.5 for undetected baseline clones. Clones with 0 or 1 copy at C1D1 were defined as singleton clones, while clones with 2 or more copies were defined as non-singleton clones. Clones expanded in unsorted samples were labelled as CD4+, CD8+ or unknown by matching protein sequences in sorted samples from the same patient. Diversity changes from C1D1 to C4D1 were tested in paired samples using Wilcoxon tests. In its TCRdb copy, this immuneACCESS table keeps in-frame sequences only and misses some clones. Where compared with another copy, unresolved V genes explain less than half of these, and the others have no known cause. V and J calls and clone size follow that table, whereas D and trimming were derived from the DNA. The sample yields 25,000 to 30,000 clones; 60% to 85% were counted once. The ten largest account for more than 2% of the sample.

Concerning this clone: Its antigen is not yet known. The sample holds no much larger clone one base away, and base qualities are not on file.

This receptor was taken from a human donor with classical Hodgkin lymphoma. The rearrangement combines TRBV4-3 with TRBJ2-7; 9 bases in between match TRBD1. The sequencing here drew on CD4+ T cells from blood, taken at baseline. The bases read TGCGCCAGCAGCCAAGGGTGGACAGGGGCAGATCAGCGCAACGAGCAGTACTTC. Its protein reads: CASSQGWTGADQRNEQYF.